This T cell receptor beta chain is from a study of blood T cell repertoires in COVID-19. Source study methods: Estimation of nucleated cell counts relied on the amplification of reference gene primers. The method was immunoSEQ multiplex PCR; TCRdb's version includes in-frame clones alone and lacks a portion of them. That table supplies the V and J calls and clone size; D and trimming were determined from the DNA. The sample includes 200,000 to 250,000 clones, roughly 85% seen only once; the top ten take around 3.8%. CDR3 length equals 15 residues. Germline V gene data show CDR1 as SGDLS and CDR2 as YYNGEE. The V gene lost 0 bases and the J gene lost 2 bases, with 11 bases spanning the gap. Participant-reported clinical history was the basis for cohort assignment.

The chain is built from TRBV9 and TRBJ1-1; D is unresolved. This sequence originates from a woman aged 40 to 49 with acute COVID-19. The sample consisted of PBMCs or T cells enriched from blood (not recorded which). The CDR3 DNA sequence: TGTGCCAGCAGCGTAGTCCCAGAGGCAAACACTGAAGCTTTCTTT. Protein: CASSVVPEANTEAFF.